The next 28 T cell receptor beta chains were all read from a single sample in a study of breast tumors, draining lymph nodes, adjacent tissues. TCRdb analysed the multiplex PCR reads with MiXCR anew, one entry per CDR3 protein. Of more than 100,000 distinct CDR3 sequences listed, 20% to 25% are singletons. Axillary draining lymph nodes of breast cancer patients supplied the node samples. Sequences were obtained from axillary lymph node tissue. The receptor source for this set is a female donor with breast cancer. Some clones in this sample may be carry-over from other donors' samples.

This clonotype showed up many times. This chain uses TRBV9 with TRBJ1-2; a weak D match, TRBD1 (6 bases). V gave up 1 base and J gave up 2 bases, with 12 bases separating them. The CDR3 covers 15 residues. Germline CDR1 SGDLS, CDR2 YYNGEE. The chain's CDR3 is CASSVTGTKNYGYTF. CDR3 DNA sequence: TGTGCCAGCAGCGTAACCGGGACAAAAAACTATGGCTACACCTTC.

This clonotype was seen ten or more times. The chain is built from TRBV6-1 and TRBJ1-4, with D uncertain. Trimming stripped 1 base from V and 7 bases from J, with 13 bases between. The CDR3 has 15 amino acids. The germline V gene has CDR1 MNHNS and CDR2 SASEGT. The CDR3 DNA reads TGTGCCAGCAGTGAAGGCGTCTTAGGAGGTGAAAAACTGTTTTTT. Translated: CASSEGVLGGEKLFF.

Points on this clonotype: Being one base from a much bigger clone, this may be a read error. The chain links TRBV11-2 to TRBJ2-5; D is possibly TRBD1 (6 bases). CDR3 size: 16 residues. Germline values: CDR1 SGHAT, CDR2 FQNNGV. V was trimmed by 1 base and J by 2 bases, leaving 14 bases between them. As DNA, the CDR3 is TGTGCCAGCAGCTTAGGCCAGGGGAGATTACAAGAGACCCAGTACTTC. Translation: CASSLGQGRLQETQYF.

This clonotype was picked up many times. This chain connects TRBV12-3 or TRBV12-4 to TRBJ1-5; 8 positions match TRBD1. Unmatched junction bases numbered 6, after V lost 4 bases and J lost 4 bases. The CDR3 is 15 amino acids. In DNA form, the CDR3 reads TGTGCCAGCAGTTCAGGGGGCCGTATTAATCAGCCCCAGCATTTT. It codes for CASSSGGRINQPQHF.

This clonotype has ten or more counts. The J gene is TRBJ2-7, the V gene TRBV10-3, with a weak D call TRBD2 (6 bases). V gave up 0 bases and J gave up 5 bases, with 14 bases separating them. CDR3 length: 15 residues. Germline V lookup: CDR1 ENHRY, CDR2 SYGVKD. CDR3 DNA: TGTGCCATCAGTGAGTCTCGAACGGGAGCAAACGAGCAGTACTTC. Its translation: CAISESRTGANEQYF.

This rearrangement joins TRBV2 to TRBJ2-2; 9 positions agree with TRBD1. This CDR3 is 15 amino acids long. V shed 6 bases, J shed 2 bases, and the junction held 4 bases outside the gene matches. The germline CDR1 and CDR2 sequences are SNHLY and FYNNEI. CDR3 loop: CASRGGQGNTGELFF. The CDR3 DNA follows: TGTGCCAGCAGAGGGGGACAGGGCAACACCGGGGAGCTGTTTTTT.

This clonotype was counted ten times or more. V is TRBV20-1 and J is TRBJ2-3; D is uncertain. Germline values: CDR1 DFQATT, CDR2 SNEGSKA (reference sequence). Trimming took off 6 bases at V and 5 bases at J, with 9 bases between the two ends. This CDR3 region has 11 residues. The CDR3 bases are TGCAGTGCCCAAGTGGAAGATACGCAGTATTTT. Residues: CSAQVEDTQYF.

This clonotype came up a few times. This chain links TRBV18 with TRBJ1-5; no clear D. The CDR3 loop spans 13 amino acids. Trimming pared 3 bases from V and 1 base from J, leaving 4 bases between. Germline V gene sequence: CDR1 KGHSH, CDR2 LQKENI. CDR3 amino acids: CASSPMSNQPQHF. CDR3 nucleotides: TGTGCCAGCTCACCCATGAGCAATCAGCCCCAGCATTTT.

This clonotype was seen at least ten times. This sequence joins TRBV14 and TRBJ1-2, with D possibly being TRBD1 (6 bases). The CDR3 consists of 15 residues. The V end lost 4 bases, the J end lost 7 bases, and 19 bases lay between the germline ends. Per the germline V gene, CDR1 is SGHDN and CDR2 is FVKESK. CDR3 nucleotides: TGTGCCAGCAGCCCCCTGCCCGGGACAAACGCTGGCTACACCTTC. It encodes CASSPLPGTNAGYTF. The full variable domain, its missing parts supplied by reference TRBV14 and TRBJ1-2, is EAGVTQFPSHSVIEKGQTVTLRCDPISGHDNLYWYRRVMGKEIKFLLHFVKESKQDESGMPNNRFLAERTGGTYSTLKVQPAELEDSGVYFCASSPLPGTNAGYTFGSGTRLTVV.

There are many counts of this clonotype. This sequence joins TRBV29-1 and TRBJ2-7, with TRBD2 matching over 8 bases. The CDR3 runs 14 residues. Germline values: CDR1 SQVTM, CDR2 ANQGSEA. Trimming cost V 4 bases and J 0 bases; bases outside gene matches: 5. The CDR3 here is CSVGGLGRSYEQYF. As DNA, the CDR3 is TGCAGCGTTGGGGGACTAGGGCGCTCCTACGAGCAGTACTTC.

Many counts were recorded for this clonotype. The chain links TRBV5-6 to TRBJ2-1; D call uncertain. This CDR3 has 16 residues. V was trimmed by 5 bases and J by 0 bases, leaving 15 bases between them. Germline CDR1 SGHDT, CDR2 YYEEEE. The DNA for the CDR3 is TGTGCCAGCAGTTACCTAAGCTCGGGCTCCTACAATGAGCAGTTCTTC. It yields the protein CASSYLSSGSYNEQFF. Variable domain in full (rest from reference TRBV5-6 and TRBJ2-1): DAGVTQSPTHLIKTRGQQVTLRCSPKSGHDTVSWYQQALGQGPQFIFQYYEEEERQRGNFPDRFSGHQFPNYSSELNVNALLLGDSALYLCASSYLSSGSYNEQFFGPGTRLTVL.

This clonotype was detected ten times or more. V gene TRBV6-1 combines with J gene TRBJ1-5; no definite D call. This CDR3 is built from 14 residues. Trimming stripped 2 bases from V and 1 base from J, with 6 bases between. Looked up from germline, CDR1 is MNHNS and CDR2 is SASEGT. The CDR3 region has the DNA TGTGCCAGCAGTGAACTAACCAGCAATCAGCCCCAGCATTTT. The encoded protein is CASSELTSNQPQHF.

This clonotype was picked up many times. This chain uses TRBV6-1 with TRBJ2-7; D ambiguous. The CDR3 consists of 12 residues. With 0 bases removed from V and 3 bases from J, the gap between germline ends came to 3 bases. The germline V gene encodes CDR1 MNHNS and CDR2 SASEGT. The CDR3 spells CASSEASYEQYF. In nucleotides, the CDR3 is TGTGCCAGCAGTGAAGCAAGCTACGAGCAGTACTTC.

In its sample, this clonotype was seen a few times. This chain joins TRBV5-5 and TRBJ2-5, with unresolved D. V lost 2 bases, J lost 4 bases, and 6 bases lay in between. CDR1 SGHKS and CDR2 YYEKEE come from the germline V gene (reference sequence). The CDR3 runs to 12 residues. CDR3 region: CASSFTGETQYF. The CDR3 nucleotides are TGTGCCAGCAGCTTTACCGGAGAGACCCAGTACTTC.

At least ten counts were recorded for this clonotype. The chain links TRBV4-3 to TRBJ2-2; 13 nucleotides agree with TRBD2. The ends lost 5 bases at V and 5 bases at J; junction bases unmatched: 11. There are 18 residues in the CDR3. CDR1 is LGHNA, CDR2 YSLEER, per germline. The CDR3 spells CASSRGRVLAGGTGELFF. The CDR3 nucleotides are TGCGCCAGCAGCAGAGGGAGGGTACTAGCGGGAGGGACCGGGGAGCTGTTTTTT.

This clonotype has a count of ten or more. The V call is TRBV20-1, the J call TRBJ2-3; TRBD2 matches at 10 bases. CDR1 and CDR2 from the germline V gene are DFQATT and SNEGSKA (reference sequence). The CDR3 runs 15 residues. With V trimmed by 2 bases and J by 5 bases, 7 bases remained unmatched. Written as DNA, the CDR3 is TGCAGTGCTAGAACTAGCGGGACCTTGGGAGATACGCAGTATTTT. Translated, it gives CSARTSGTLGDTQYF.

This clonotype was seen at least ten times. The chain carries TRBV20-1 and TRBJ2-3; maybe TRBD1 (6 bases). The CDR3 runs 14 residues. The V end was cut by 6 bases, the J end by 4 bases, with 17 bases between. The germline V gene has CDR1 DFQATT and CDR2 SNEGSKA (reference sequence). This CDR3 reads CSALGGVFADTQYF. Here the CDR3 DNA reads TGCAGTGCCTTAGGGGGAGTTTTCGCAGATACGCAGTATTTT.

This clonotype was recorded many times. Relative to the germline gene, one junction end is altered; a read error may explain this. J is TRBJ2-7 and V is TRBV7-2; TRBD1 might be the D (6 bases). This CDR3 is 15 amino acids long. In germline, CDR1 is SGHTA, CDR2 FQGNSA. This chain's CDR3 is CASSLVGQFSYEQYF. CDR3 nucleotide sequence: TGTGCCAGCAGCTTAGTTGGACAGTTCTCCTATGAGCAGTACTTC.

In this sample, this clonotype turned up many times. The genes are TRBV7-6 and TRBJ2-7; 11 nucleotides line up with TRBD2. This CDR3 region has 15 residues. V trimming: 4 bases; J trimming: 2 bases; junction bases outside the gene matches: 4. Looked up from germline, CDR1 is SGHVS and CDR2 is FNYEAQ. The CDR3 spells CASSSLAGGPYEQYF. CDR3 in DNA: TGTGCCAGCAGCTCTTTAGCGGGAGGGCCCTACGAGCAGTACTTC.

A remark on this clonotype: A single base separates this from a much larger clone, so it may be a read error. This chain connects TRBV5-1 to TRBJ1-2; perhaps TRBD1 as D (6 bases). The CDR3 loop spans 16 amino acids. Looked up from germline, CDR1 is SGHRS and CDR2 is YFSETQ. Trimming shortened V by 4 bases and J by 5 bases, and 21 bases separated the two germline ends. CDR3 sequence (DNA): TGCGCCAGCAGCCTTCATCCGGGACGGGGGGCGTATGGCTACACCTTC. This translates into CASSLHPGRGAYGYTF.

Ten or more counts support this clonotype. This chain connects TRBV12-3 or TRBV12-4 to TRBJ1-2; possibly TRBD1 for D (5 bases). CDR3 length: 15 residues. V was clipped by 5 bases and J by 0 bases, with 13 bases between them. In DNA, the CDR3 is TGTGCCAGCAGTCACCGGCGCAGGGCTAACTATGGCTACACCTTC. It is translated as CASSHRRRANYGYTF.

This clonotype has a count of ten or more. The chain uses TRBV2 and TRBJ1-5; D perhaps matches TRBD1 (5 bases). The CDR3 extends over 16 amino acids. The V end was cut by 3 bases, the J end by 3 bases, with 15 bases between. CDR1 and CDR2 from the germline V gene are SNHLY and FYNNEI. CDR3 coding DNA: TGTGCCAGCAGTGATAATCCAGGGAGTCCCAATCAGCCCCAGCATTTT. Its protein product is CASSDNPGSPNQPQHF.

This clonotype has at least ten counts. The V gene is TRBV29-1, the J gene TRBJ1-4; D is unclear. Trimming pared 6 bases from V and 4 bases from J, leaving 12 bases between. The CDR3 is 13 residues long. Germline loops: CDR1 SQVTM, CDR2 ANQGSEA. CDR3 nucleotide sequence: TGCAGCGTCGGTGTTTGGGGTAATGAAAAACTGTTTTTT. Translating gives CSVGVWGNEKLFF.

The chain is built from TRBV28 and TRBJ2-1; weak D call: TRBD1 (6 bases). The V and J ends lost 6 bases and 6 bases respectively, with 12 bases between them. In germline, CDR1 is MDHEN, CDR2 SYDVKM. The CDR3 runs to 13 residues. CDR3 in amino acids: CASSWGRGNEQFF. DNA for the CDR3: TGTGCCAGCAGCTGGGGGCGCGGCAATGAGCAGTTCTTC.

This clonotype has at least ten counts. The chain has TRBV7-6 and TRBJ2-5, with a tentative D call TRBD1 (6 bases). The V end lost 3 bases, the J end lost 1 base, and 6 bases lay between the germline ends. The V gene's germline CDR1 is SGHVS and CDR2 FNYEAQ. The CDR3 totals 13 residues. The CDR3 DNA reads as TGTGCCAGCAGCTTGGGGGCCCAAGAGACCCAGTACTTC. Encoded protein: CASSLGAQETQYF. The complete variable domain, with remaining parts taken from reference TRBV7-6 and TRBJ2-5, reads GAGVSQSPRYKVTKRGQDVALRCDPISGHVSLYWYRQALGQGPEFLTYFNYEAQQDKSGLPNDRFSAERPEGSISTLTIQRTEQRDSAMYRCASSLGAQETQYFGPGTRLLVL.

The gene calls are TRBV12-3 or TRBV12-4 and TRBJ2-2; D may be TRBD1 or TRBD2 (5 bases each). The V and J ends lost 3 bases and 6 bases respectively, with 14 bases between them. The length of the CDR3 is 15 residues. CDR3 sequence reads: CASSLLRGGSGELFF. The CDR3 DNA reads TGTGCCAGCAGTTTGTTGAGGGGCGGCTCCGGGGAGCTGTTTTTT.

V usage is TRBV25-1 and J usage is TRBJ2-5; TRBD1 matches at 7 bases. CDR3 length equals 14 residues. Germline V CDR1 and CDR2: MGHDK, SYGVNS. The V gene end was trimmed by 4 bases and the J gene end by 4 bases; junction bases not matched to a gene: 6. The CDR3 spells CASSVTGMGETQYF. The CDR3 DNA sequence: TGTGCCAGCAGTGTGACAGGGATGGGAGAGACCCAGTACTTC.

This clonotype was recorded only once. Just one base apart from a much larger clone, this may be a read error. The CDR3 end shows no conserved phenylalanine or tryptophan, and so a read error is likely. This chain joins TRBV5-5 and TRBJ1-3; D is possibly TRBD1 (6 bases). Per the germline V gene, CDR1 is SGHKS and CDR2 is YYEKEE (reference sequence). The CDR3 is 16 amino acids. V was trimmed by 0 bases and J by 4 bases, leaving 14 bases between them. In DNA, the CDR3 is TGTGCCAGCAGCTTGGCCCAGACAGGTTCCGGAAACACCATATATTCT. Translation gives CASSLAQTGSGNTIYS.